Following are 15 T cell receptor beta chains from one sample sequenced in a study of TIL therapy for anti-PD-1-resistant metastatic lung cancer. This was the immunoSEQ v3 assay. The protocol was immunoSEQ multiplex PCR, while the TCRdb copy is restricted to in-frame clones and leaves out a portion. This table holds roughly 23,000 clones, about three quarters found once. Time point defined: pre-treatment sample, taken before nivolumab and TIL therapy. Sample: blood, taken at baseline. The source is a person between 30 and 80 years old with non-small cell lung cancer.

J is TRBJ1-1 and V is TRBV30; no clear D gene. CDR1 is GTSNPN and CDR2 is SVGIG in the germline V gene (reference sequence). Deletions cut 4 bases from V and 4 bases from J, with 13 bases between. This CDR3 comprises 13 residues. The CDR3 loop is CAWTKRLGTEAFF. The CDR3 nucleotides are TGTGCCTGGACTAAACGTTTAGGCACTGAAGCTTTCTTT.

There are a few counts of this clone. V usage is TRBV24-1 and J usage is TRBJ1-5, with 7 nucleotides matching TRBD1. The CDR3 has 15 residues. Germline assignment: CDR1 KGHDR and CDR2 SFDVKD. V lost 2 bases to trimming and J lost 7 bases; unmatched junction nucleotides: 7. CDR3: CATSDSRQGDQPQHF. The DNA for the CDR3 is TGTGCCACCAGTGATTCCCGACAGGGTGACCAGCCCCAGCATTTT.

The rearrangement uses TRBV6-5 and TRBJ2-7; 13 bases are a match to TRBD2. The germline gives CDR1 MNHEY, CDR2 SVGAGI. CDR3 size: 15 residues. With 6 bases clipped from V and 2 bases from J, the junction kept 4 bases outside the gene matches. The CDR3 DNA sequence: TGTGCCAGCAGACAAGGACTAGCGGGAGCCTACGAGCAGTACTTC. It specifies CASRQGLAGAYEQYF.

This clone was seen a handful of times. The chain is built from TRBV4-1 and TRBJ2-1, with 12 bases that match TRBD2. Trimming cost V 2 bases and J 4 bases; bases outside gene matches: 3. The germline CDR1 and CDR2 sequences are MGHRA and YSYEKL. The CDR3 loop spans 16 amino acids. CDR3 nucleotide sequence: TGCGCCAGCAGCCAAACAACTAGCGGGGGGTACAATGAGCAGTTCTTC. Its protein is CASSQTTSGGYNEQFF.

The rearrangement links TRBV29-1 to TRBJ2-3, with 7 bases identical to TRBD2. In germline, CDR1 is SQVTM, CDR2 ANQGSEA. The V gene end was trimmed by 5 bases and the J gene end by 0 bases; junction bases not matched to a gene: 8. CDR3 length equals 15 residues. The CDR3 DNA follows: TGCAGCGTTTACACTAGCGTAAGGAGCACAGATACGCAGTATTTT. The encoded protein is CSVYTSVRSTDTQYF.

The chain employs TRBV2 and TRBJ1-4; a weak D match, TRBD1 (5 bases). Germline CDR1 reads SNHLY; CDR2 reads FYNNEI. V lost 6 bases and J lost 1, with 9 bases in between. The length of the CDR3 is 14 residues. CDR3 region: CASSVQGTNEKLFF. CDR3 bases: TGTGCCAGCAGCGTTCAGGGAACTAATGAAAAACTGTTTTTT. The variable domain in full, with the rest retrieved from reference TRBV2 and TRBJ1-4, is EPEVTQTPSHQVTQMGQEVILRCVPISNHLYFYWYRQILGQKVEFLVSFYNNEISEKSEIFDDQFSVERPDGSNFTLKIRSTKLEDSAMYFCASSVQGTNEKLFFGSGTQLSVL.

This chain connects TRBV7-8 to TRBJ1-4; D unresolved. Per germline, CDR1 SGHVS and CDR2 FQNEAQ. The CDR3 runs 15 residues. V shed 3 bases and J shed 2 bases, with 10 bases lying between them. The CDR3 sequence is CASSFNGGTNEKLFF. CDR3 nucleotides: TGTGCCAGCAGCTTCAACGGCGGGACTAATGAAAAACTGTTTTTT.

The chain recombines TRBV28 with TRBJ2-7, with D maybe TRBD1 (5 bases). Trimming stripped 3 bases from V and 4 bases from J, with 10 bases between. The germline CDR1 and CDR2 sequences are MDHEN and SYDVKM. There are 13 residues in the CDR3. The CDR3 region has the DNA TGTGCCAGCAGTTTGGGCAGGGTATACGAGCAGTACTTC. This sequence encodes CASSLGRVYEQYF.

This clone was picked up a small number of times. The rearrangement links TRBV30 to TRBJ2-7; 7 positions match TRBD2. V shed 1 base and J 2 bases; nucleotides not matched to a gene: 8. The CDR3 has 15 amino acids. Germline V gives CDR1 GTSNPN, CDR2 SVGIG (reference sequence). The CDR3 protein is CAWSAGQGGPYEQYV. CDR3 in DNA: TGTGCCTGGAGTGCGGGGCAGGGAGGGCCCTACGAGCAGTACGTC.

The chain uses TRBV5-1 and TRBJ1-2, with D maybe TRBD1 (5 bases). Per the germline V gene, CDR1 is SGHRS and CDR2 is YFSETQ. V was clipped by 4 bases and J by 1 base, with 14 bases between them. There are 15 residues in the CDR3. The chain's CDR3 is CASSGGTVLNYGYTF. DNA for the CDR3: TGCGCCAGCAGCGGAGGGACGGTTCTTAACTATGGCTACACCTTC.

Here the CDR3 DNA reads TGTGCCAGCAGCTATGGACAGTCGGCCTATGGCTACACCTTC. Its translation: CASSYGQSAYGYTF. The chain uses TRBV7-9 and TRBJ1-2; D is possibly TRBD1 (6 bases). The CDR3 sequence is 14 residues long. The V and J ends lost 4 bases and 4 bases respectively, with 13 bases between them. The V gene's germline CDR1 is SEHNR and CDR2 FQNEAQ (reference sequence).

The CDR3 nucleotides are TGCGCCAGCAGCTTGGGTGGACAGGGCTGGACTGAAGCTTTCTTT. Protein sequence: CASSLGGQGWTEAFF. The rearrangement links TRBV5-1 to TRBJ1-1; 8 bases are a match to TRBD1. The length of the CDR3 is 15 residues. After removal of 0 bases from V and 5 bases from J, the junction contained 6 bases not matched to a gene. Germline V gives CDR1 SGHRS, CDR2 YFSETQ.

This clone was detected only once. The chain joins TRBV6-5 to TRBJ1-5; no firm D call. The CDR3 spans 13 residues. Deletions cut 7 bases from V and 3 bases from J, with 10 bases between. The germline V gene has CDR1 MNHEY and CDR2 SVGAGI. The CDR3 DNA sequence: TGTGCCAGCACCGAGATCGCCAATCAGCCCCAGCATTTT. Residues: CASTEIANQPQHF.

Only one count was recorded for this clone. J is TRBJ2-5 and V is TRBV4-1, with 10 nucleotides matching TRBD2. CDR1 and CDR2 from the germline V gene are MGHRA and YSYEKL. V was pared by 0 bases and J by 9 bases, with 13 bases of the junction left unmatched. The CDR3 runs to 17 residues. CDR3 protein: CASSQDRTSGTIVAQYF. DNA of the CDR3: TGCGCCAGCAGCCAAGATCGGACTAGCGGAACAATCGTGGCCCAGTACTTC.

This clone has more than one count but fewer than ten. The chain recombines TRBV7-6 with TRBJ1-6, with 9 bases identical to TRBD1. CDR1 is SGHVS and CDR2 is FNYEAQ in the germline V gene. The CDR3 runs 14 residues. The V segment lost 4 bases and the J segment 9 bases; nucleotides outside the gene matches: 4. The CDR3 region is CASSSDRGLSPLHF. CDR3 coding DNA: TGTGCCAGCAGCTCGGACAGGGGTCTTTCACCCCTCCACTTT.